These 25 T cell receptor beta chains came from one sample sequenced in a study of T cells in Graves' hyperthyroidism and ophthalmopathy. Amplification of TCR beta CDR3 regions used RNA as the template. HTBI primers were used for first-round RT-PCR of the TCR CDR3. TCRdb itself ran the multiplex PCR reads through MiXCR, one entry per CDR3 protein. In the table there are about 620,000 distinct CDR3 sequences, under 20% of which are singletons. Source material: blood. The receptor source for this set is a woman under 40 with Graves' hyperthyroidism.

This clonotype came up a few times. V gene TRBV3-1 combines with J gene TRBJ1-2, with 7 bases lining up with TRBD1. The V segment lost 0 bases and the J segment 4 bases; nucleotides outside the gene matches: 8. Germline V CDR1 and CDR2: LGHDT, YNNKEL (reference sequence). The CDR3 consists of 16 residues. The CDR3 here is CASSQDRQGTSYGYTF. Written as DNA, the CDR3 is TGTGCCAGCAGCCAAGATCGACAGGGTACCTCCTATGGCTACACCTTC.

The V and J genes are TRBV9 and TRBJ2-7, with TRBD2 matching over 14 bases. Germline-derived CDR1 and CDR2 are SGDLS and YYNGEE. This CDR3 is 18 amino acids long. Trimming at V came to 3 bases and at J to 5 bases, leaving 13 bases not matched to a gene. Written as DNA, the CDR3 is TGTGCCAGCAGCGCCTCTCCGGGACTAGCGGGAGATGATAACGAGCAGTACTTC. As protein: CASSASPGLAGDDNEQYF.

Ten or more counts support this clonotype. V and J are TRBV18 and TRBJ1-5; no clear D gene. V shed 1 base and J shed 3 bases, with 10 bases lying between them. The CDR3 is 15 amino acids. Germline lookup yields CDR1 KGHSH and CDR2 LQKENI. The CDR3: CASSPRLGFNQPQHF. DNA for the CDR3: TGTGCCAGCTCACCACGGCTCGGATTCAATCAGCCCCAGCATTTT. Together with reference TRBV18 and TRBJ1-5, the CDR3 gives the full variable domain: NAGVMQNPRHLVRRRGQEARLRCSPMKGHSHVYWYRQLPEEGLKFMVYLQKENIIDESGMPKERFSAEFPKEGPSILRIQQVVRGDSAAYFCASSPRLGFNQPQHFGDGTRLSIL.

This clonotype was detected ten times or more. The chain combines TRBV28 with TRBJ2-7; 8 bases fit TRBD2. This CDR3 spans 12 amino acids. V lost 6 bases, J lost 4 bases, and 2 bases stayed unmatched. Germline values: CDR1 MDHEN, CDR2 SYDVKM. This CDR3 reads CASSSGGYEQYF. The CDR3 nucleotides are TGTGCCAGCAGCTCGGGAGGGTACGAGCAGTACTTC. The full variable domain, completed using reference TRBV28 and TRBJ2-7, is DVKVTQSSRYLVKRTGEKVFLECVQDMDHENMFWYRQDPGLGLRLIYFSYDVKMKEKGDIPEGYSVSREKKERFSLILESASTNQTSMYLCASSSGGYEQYFGPGTRLTVT.

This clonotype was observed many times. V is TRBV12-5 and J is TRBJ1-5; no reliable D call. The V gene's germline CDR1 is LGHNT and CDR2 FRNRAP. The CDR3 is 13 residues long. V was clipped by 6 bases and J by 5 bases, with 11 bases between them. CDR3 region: CASGREVYQPQHF. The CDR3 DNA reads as TGTGCTAGTGGCCGCGAGGTTTATCAGCCCCAGCATTTT.

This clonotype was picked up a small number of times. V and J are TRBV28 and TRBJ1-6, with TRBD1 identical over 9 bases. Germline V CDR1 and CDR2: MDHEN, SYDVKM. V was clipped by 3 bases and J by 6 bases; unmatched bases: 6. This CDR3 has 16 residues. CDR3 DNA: TGTGCCAGCAGTTTCACGGGACAGGGACTTAATTCACCCCTCCACTTT. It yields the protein CASSFTGQGLNSPLHF.

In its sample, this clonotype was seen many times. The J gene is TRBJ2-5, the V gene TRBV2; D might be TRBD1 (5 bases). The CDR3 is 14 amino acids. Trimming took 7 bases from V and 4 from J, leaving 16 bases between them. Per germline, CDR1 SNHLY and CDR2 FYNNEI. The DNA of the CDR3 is TGTGCCAGCATAGGGGTGGGAATGGGAGAGACCCAGTACTTC. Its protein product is CASIGVGMGETQYF.

The chain's CDR3 is CASSPTDGQRAYGYTF. DNA of the CDR3: TGTGCCAGCAGTCCAACCGACGGACAGCGAGCTTATGGCTACACCTTC. The chain uses TRBV12-3 or TRBV12-4 and TRBJ1-2; a weak D match, TRBD1 (6 bases). The germline V and J ends were trimmed by 5 bases and 5 bases, with 21 bases remaining between them. This CDR3 has 16 residues.

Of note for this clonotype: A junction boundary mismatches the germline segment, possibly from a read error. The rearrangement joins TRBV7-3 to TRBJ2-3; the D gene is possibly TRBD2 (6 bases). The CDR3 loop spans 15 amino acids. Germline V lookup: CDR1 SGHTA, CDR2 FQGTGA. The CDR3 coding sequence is TGTGCCGGCAGCTTAGTCCCGGGAGCGGCAGATACGCAGTATTTT. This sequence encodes CAGSLVPGAADTQYF.

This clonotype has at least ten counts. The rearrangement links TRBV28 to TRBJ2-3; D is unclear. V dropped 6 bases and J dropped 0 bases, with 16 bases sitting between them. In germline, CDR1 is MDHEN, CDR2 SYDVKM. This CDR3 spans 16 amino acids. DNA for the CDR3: TGTGCCAGCAGAGGGTTCGGCATTGCAAGCACAGATACGCAGTATTTT. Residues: CASRGFGIASTDTQYF.

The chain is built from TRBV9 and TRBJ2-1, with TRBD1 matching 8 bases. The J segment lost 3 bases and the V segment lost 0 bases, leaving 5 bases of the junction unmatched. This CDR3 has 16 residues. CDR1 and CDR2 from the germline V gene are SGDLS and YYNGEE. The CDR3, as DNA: TGTGCCAGCAGCGTAGGGTGGGGACAGGTCTACAATGAGCAGTTCTTC. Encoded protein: CASSVGWGQVYNEQFF.

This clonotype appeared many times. The CDR3 DNA reads as TGTGCCTGGAGTTTAGCAGGGGGTTATTACGAGCAGTACTTC. Translation gives CAWSLAGGYYEQYF. The chain couples TRBV30 to TRBJ2-7, with 7 nucleotides matching TRBD1. Germline assignment: CDR1 GTSNPN and CDR2 SVGIG (reference sequence). The length of the CDR3 is 14 residues. V trimming: 2 bases; J trimming: 4 bases; junction bases outside the gene matches: 8.

This CDR3 is CSVEPGNGELFF. In DNA, the CDR3 is TGCAGCGTTGAACCCGGGAACGGGGAGCTGTTTTTT. The chain employs TRBV29-1 and TRBJ2-2; D possibly corresponds to TRBD2 (5 bases). V lost 2 bases, J lost 7 bases, and 8 bases lay in between. The CDR3 is made up of 12 amino acids. Germline V CDR1 and CDR2: SQVTM, ANQGSEA.

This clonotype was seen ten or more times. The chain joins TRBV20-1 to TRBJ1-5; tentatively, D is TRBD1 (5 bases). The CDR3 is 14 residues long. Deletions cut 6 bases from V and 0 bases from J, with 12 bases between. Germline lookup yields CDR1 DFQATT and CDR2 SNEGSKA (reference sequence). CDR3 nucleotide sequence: TGCAGTGCGGGGACGGGCTTTAGCAATCAGCCCCAGCATTTT. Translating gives CSAGTGFSNQPQHF.

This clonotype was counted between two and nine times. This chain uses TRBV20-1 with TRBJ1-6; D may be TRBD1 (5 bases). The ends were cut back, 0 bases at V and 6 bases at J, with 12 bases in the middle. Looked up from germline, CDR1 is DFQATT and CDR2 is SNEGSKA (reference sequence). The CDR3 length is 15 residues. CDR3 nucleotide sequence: TGCAGTGCTAGAGAGGGACTGACAACTAATTCACCCCTCCACTTT. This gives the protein CSAREGLTTNSPLHF.

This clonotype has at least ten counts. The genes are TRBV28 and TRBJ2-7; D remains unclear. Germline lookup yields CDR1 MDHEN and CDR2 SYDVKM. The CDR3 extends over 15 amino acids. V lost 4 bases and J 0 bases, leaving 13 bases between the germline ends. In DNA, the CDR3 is TGTGCCAGCAGTTCCCGATCAGCAAGCTCCTACGAGCAGTACTTC. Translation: CASSSRSASSYEQYF.

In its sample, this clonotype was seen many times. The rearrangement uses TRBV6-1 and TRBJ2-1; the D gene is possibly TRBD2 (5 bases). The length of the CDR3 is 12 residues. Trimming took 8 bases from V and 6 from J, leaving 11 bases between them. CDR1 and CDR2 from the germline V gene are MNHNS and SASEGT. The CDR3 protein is CASGLAGNEQFF. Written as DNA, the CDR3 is TGTGCCAGCGGGCTAGCTGGCAATGAGCAGTTCTTC.

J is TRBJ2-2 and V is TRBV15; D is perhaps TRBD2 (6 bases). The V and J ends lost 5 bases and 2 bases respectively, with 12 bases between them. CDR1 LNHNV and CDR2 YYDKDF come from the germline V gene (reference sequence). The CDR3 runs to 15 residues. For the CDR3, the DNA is TGTGCCACCAGCCCCGGGACTGCTAACACCGGGGAGCTGTTTTTT. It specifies CATSPGTANTGELFF.

The CDR3 loop is CSATRTGGRRGEQFF. In nucleotides, the CDR3 is TGCAGTGCGACGAGGACAGGGGGCCGAAGGGGTGAGCAGTTCTTC. This rearrangement joins TRBV20-1 to TRBJ2-1; TRBD1 aligns across 11 bases. The CDR3 totals 15 residues. J was trimmed by 9 bases and V by 6 bases; bases with no gene match: 13. CDR1 and CDR2 from the germline V gene are DFQATT and SNEGSKA (reference sequence).

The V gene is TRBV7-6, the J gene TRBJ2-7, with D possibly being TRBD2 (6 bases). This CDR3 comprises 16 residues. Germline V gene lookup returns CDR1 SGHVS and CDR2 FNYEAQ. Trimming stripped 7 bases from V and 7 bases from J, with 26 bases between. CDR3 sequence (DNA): TGTGCCAGCAACCTAGGGACTTTCGCTTCACACAATGAGCAGTACTTC. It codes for CASNLGTFASHNEQYF.

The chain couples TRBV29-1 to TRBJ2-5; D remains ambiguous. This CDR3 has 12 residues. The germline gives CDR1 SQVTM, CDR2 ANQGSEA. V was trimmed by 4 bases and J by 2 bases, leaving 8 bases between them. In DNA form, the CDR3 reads TGCAGCGTTGTTCCAGTTCAAGAGACCCAGTACTTC. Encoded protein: CSVVPVQETQYF.

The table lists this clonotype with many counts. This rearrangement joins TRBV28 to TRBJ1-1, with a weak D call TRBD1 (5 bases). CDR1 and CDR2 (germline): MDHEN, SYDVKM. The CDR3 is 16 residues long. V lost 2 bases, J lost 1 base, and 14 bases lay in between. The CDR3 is CASSLAGGGENTEAFF. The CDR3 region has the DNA TGTGCCAGCAGTTTAGCAGGTGGGGGGGAGAACACTGAAGCTTTCTTT.

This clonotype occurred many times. The CDR3: CASSSPFGETNEKLFF. The CDR3 DNA sequence: TGTGCCAGCAGTTCCCCTTTCGGTGAAACTAATGAAAAACTGTTTTTT. The chain combines TRBV28 with TRBJ1-4; the D is unclear. The CDR3 has 16 amino acids. CDR1 is MDHEN and CDR2 is SYDVKM in the germline V gene. V lost 4 bases, J lost 1 base, and 13 bases lay in between.

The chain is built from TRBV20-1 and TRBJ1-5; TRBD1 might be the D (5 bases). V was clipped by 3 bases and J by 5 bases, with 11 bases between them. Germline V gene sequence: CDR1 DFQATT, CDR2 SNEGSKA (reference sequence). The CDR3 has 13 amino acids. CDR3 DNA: TGCAGTGCTAGTATCCAGGGTCATCAGCCCCAGCATTTT. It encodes CSASIQGHQPQHF.

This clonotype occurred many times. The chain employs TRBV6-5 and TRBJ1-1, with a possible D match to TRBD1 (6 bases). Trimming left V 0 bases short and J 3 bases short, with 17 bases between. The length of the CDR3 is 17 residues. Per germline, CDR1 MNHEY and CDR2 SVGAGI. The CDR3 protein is CASSYSNLGGPDTEAFF. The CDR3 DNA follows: TGTGCCAGCAGTTACTCGAATTTGGGGGGGCCGGACACTGAAGCTTTCTTT.